This TCR beta chain was sequenced during a study of T cell responses to AZD1222 COVID-19 vaccine. Assay: immunoSEQ multiplex PCR; the TCRdb copy retains only in-frame clones and omits some. Of some 110,000 clones in the sample, more than 75% are singletons; the top ten hold 2.5% to 3.5%. Germline loops: CDR1 SGHNT, CDR2 YENEEA. The CDR3 covers 13 residues. V lost 1 base to trimming and J lost 6 bases, with 7 bases between them. The starting material was peripheral blood, obtained 28 days after the second dose of the MenACWY control vaccine. This rearrangement joins TRBV11-3 to TRBJ2-1; TRBD1 or TRBD2 may be the D gene (5 bases each). The receptor was isolated from an adult who received the MenACWY meningococcal vaccine as a control. The CDR3 protein is CASSLGGSNEQFF. CDR3 DNA sequence: TGTGCCAGCAGCTTAGGGGGGTCCAATGAGCAGTTCTTC.